Listed below are T cell receptor beta chains from one sample, sequenced in a study of T cells in Graves' hyperthyroidism and ophthalmopathy. In TCRdb, the multiplex PCR reads were re-called with MiXCR into one record per CDR3 protein. The table has about 350,000 distinct CDR3 sequences, approximately 15% seen once. The material sequenced was blood. The source is a woman aged 30 to 39 with Graves' hyperthyroidism. CDR3s include the opening cysteine and the closing phenylalanine or tryptophan. A D gene is named only where the DNA matches it firmly. Some rows mark clone size as missing; the rest say once, few, many or name a class of expanded clone.

v_call,d_call,clone_size,j_call,cdr3_nt,cdr3_aa
TRBV4-1,.,few,TRBJ1-4,TGCGCCAGCAGCCGAGGGGCCGAAACTAATGAAAAACTGTTTTTT,CASSRGAETNEKLFF
TRBV20-1,.,few,TRBJ2-3,TGCAGTGCTGACAAGTCAGATACGCAGTATTTT,CSADKSDTQYF
TRBV11-2,.,many,TRBJ1-2,TGTGCCAGCAGCTCCCTATTGGGCTATGGCTACACCTTC,CASSSLLGYGYTF
TRBV12-3/TRBV12-4,.,.,TRBJ1-2,TGTGCCAGCAGTTCAACAGGCAAATCCCTCTATGGCTACACCTTC,CASSSTGKSLYGYTF
TRBV28,.,many,TRBJ2-7,TGTGCCAGCGGAACTCTGAGGCAGCTCCGCTCCTACGAGCAGTACTTC,CASGTLRQLRSYEQYF
TRBV28,TRBD1,many,TRBJ2-7,TGTGCCAGCAGTTTGGACAGGGGAAGGCAGTACTTC,CASSLDRGRQYF
TRBV6-5,.,many,TRBJ1-1,TGTGCCAGCAGTTACTCAGGGGGCACTGAAGCTTTCTTT,CASSYSGGTEAFF
TRBV29-1,TRBD1,many,TRBJ2-3,TGCAGCGTGGACAGGGACTATACGCAGTATTTT,CSVDRDYTQYF
TRBV28,.,.,TRBJ2-4,TGTGCCAGCAGTCCCTTCGCGAACATTCAGTACTTC,CASSPFANIQYF
TRBV10-3,.,.,TRBJ2-2,TGTGCCATCACTCCCAGCGACACCGGGGAGCTGTTTTTT,CAITPSDTGELFF
TRBV18,TRBD1,many,TRBJ2-7,TGTGCCAGCTCACCACGCACAGGGGGCGACGAGCAGTACTTC,CASSPRTGGDEQYF
TRBV20-1,TRBD1,.,TRBJ1-2,TGCAGTACGGACAGGGCTTATGGCTACACCTTC,CSTDRAYGYTF
TRBV7-9,.,.,TRBJ2-7,TGTGCCAGCAGCTTATGGCGAACGAGCTCCTACGAGCAGTACTTC,CASSLWRTSSYEQYF
TRBV27,TRBD2,few,TRBJ2-3,TGTGCCAGCAGCCAGGGACTAGCGGGAGGAGGAACGCAGTATTTT,CASSQGLAGGGTQYF
TRBV11-2,.,many,TRBJ2-2,TGTGCCAGCGGCGTCCGGGGGAACACCGGGGAGCTGTTTTTT,CASGVRGNTGELFF
TRBV7-2,TRBD1,many,TRBJ2-2,TGTGCCAGCAGCTCGGTACAGGGGAAAATGGGCGGGGAGCTGTTTTTT,CASSSVQGKMGGELFF
TRBV10-3,TRBD2,.,TRBJ2-7,TGTGCCATCAAGAGGGGTCGGGGGGATTACGAGCAGTACTTC,CAIKRGRGDYEQYF
TRBV4-2,TRBD2,.,TRBJ2-7,TGTGCCAGCAGCCAACCCCGGGTCGGGGAGCGGGAGGGGGACTACGAGCAGTACTTC,CASSQPRVGEREGDYEQYF
TRBV20-1,.,.,TRBJ1-2,TGCAGTGCTAGACCTCGGGGGCGCAGCTATGGCTACACCTTC,CSARPRGRSYGYTF
TRBV6-2/TRBV6-3,.,few,TRBJ2-7,TGTGCCAGCAGTTCGAATGGTTGGAACGAGCAGTACTTC,CASSSNGWNEQYF
TRBV11-2,.,.,TRBJ1-6,TGTGCCAGCAGCTTACTCCCGGGACTAGCGGGAGACGAGCAGTACTTT,CASSLLPGLAGDEQYF
TRBV19,.,.,TRBJ2-7,TGTGCCAGTAGTGGGGGCGAACGTGCCTACGAGCAGTACTTC,CASSGGERAYEQYF
TRBV7-3,.,.,TRBJ2-1,TGTGCCAGCAGCTTAAGGTCTTACCCTAGTGAGCAGTTCTTC,CASSLRSYPSEQFF
TRBV27,.,.,TRBJ1-1,TGTGCCAGCAGTTTAGGATTAGGCACTGAAGCTTTCTTT,CASSLGLGTEAFF
TRBV6-2/TRBV6-3,TRBD1,.,TRBJ2-3,TGTGCCAGCAGCCGGGGACAGTTCACAGATACGCAGTATTTT,CASSRGQFTDTQYF
TRBV25-1,.,many,TRBJ1-1,TGTGCCAGCAGTCCGAATACACAGGGTGTCACTGAAGCTTTCTTT,CASSPNTQGVTEAFF
TRBV29-1,.,many,TRBJ2-7,TGCAGCGTTGTTCGGGTGGGCGAGCAGTACTTC,CSVVRVGEQYF
TRBV30,.,few,TRBJ1-2,TGTGCCTGGAGTGGGGTGGAGGTAGGCTACACCTTC,CAWSGVEVGYTF
TRBV6-1,.,many,TRBJ2-7,TGTGCCAGCAGACCTCTGGACGGCGATCGTCGCTACGAGCAGTACTTC,CASRPLDGDRRYEQYF
TRBV18,.,few,TRBJ1-6,TGTGCCAGCTCCCACGGACAGAATTCACCCCTCCACTTT,CASSHGQNSPLHF